A single sample gave rise to the 11 T cell receptor beta chains below, sequenced in a study of shared clonotypes between healthy human individuals. Clones were sequenced by immunoSEQ multiplex PCR, and TCRdb holds only the in-frame ones, with some missing. The sample has more than 2 million clones; roughly 95% are singletons. What was sequenced was naive CD4+ T cells sorted from blood. Subset in this sample: CD45RA+ positively selected. The source of these receptors is a man younger than 35 in good health.

The chain couples TRBV5-6 to TRBJ1-5; TRBD1 might be the D (5 bases). From germline, CDR1 is SGHDT and CDR2 YYEEEE. The CDR3 is made up of 14 amino acids. The V and J ends lost 1 base and 7 bases respectively, with 12 bases between them. The CDR3 region has the DNA TGTGCCAGCAGCTTGTTCGGGGGAGGGCAGCCCCAGCATTTT. Residues: CASSLFGGGQPQHF.

The CDR3 sequence is CASSLSRTGELFF. In DNA, the CDR3 is TGTGCCAGCAGTCTGTCGAGGACCGGGGAGCTGTTTTTT. The rearrangement uses TRBV27 and TRBJ2-2; D is unclear. CDR3 length equals 13 residues. Trimming pared 5 bases from V and 5 bases from J, leaving 9 bases between. Germline lookup yields CDR1 MNHEY and CDR2 SMNVEV (reference sequence).

V gene TRBV6-5 combines with J gene TRBJ1-1; 9 bases fit TRBD1. Germline values: CDR1 MNHEY, CDR2 SVGAGI. This CDR3 contains 16 residues. Trimming at V came to 1 base and at J to 4 bases, leaving 7 bases not matched to a gene. CDR3 DNA sequence: TGTGCCAGCAGTTACTTCGGACAGGGGAGGACCACTGAAGCTTTCTTT. Residues: CASSYFGQGRTTEAFF.

CDR3 sequence: CASSQPGRANEQFF. The CDR3 coding sequence is TGCGCCAGCAGCCAGCCTGGCCGGGCCAATGAGCAGTTCTTC. The chain employs TRBV4-1 and TRBJ2-1; D not certain. Germline assignment: CDR1 MGHRA and CDR2 YSYEKL. The V gene lost 3 bases and the J gene lost 6 bases, with 12 bases spanning the gap. This CDR3 is 14 amino acids long.

This rearrangement joins TRBV5-6 to TRBJ2-7; possible D gene TRBD2, 5 bases. CDR3 size: 19 residues. Per germline, CDR1 SGHDT and CDR2 YYEEEE. V was shortened by 0 bases and J by 5 bases, with 27 bases between the two germline ends. In DNA, the CDR3 is TGTGCCAGCAGCTTGGCCGGAGTACTGTGGGGAGCTATGCGGGACGAGCAGTACTTC. Residues: CASSLAGVLWGAMRDEQYF.

V and J are TRBV19 and TRBJ1-5; a weak D match, TRBD1 (5 bases). Trimming cost V 6 bases and J 0 bases, with 12 bases left between them. The CDR3 is 15 residues long. Germline CDR1 and CDR2: LNHDA and SQIVND (reference sequence). The CDR3: CASRTVPNSNQPQHF. The CDR3, as DNA: TGTGCCAGTAGGACAGTACCAAATAGCAATCAGCCCCAGCATTTT.

With regard to this clone: Different DNA sequences within this sample yield the same CDR3. This sequence joins TRBV7-2 and TRBJ2-5; the D call may be TRBD1 or TRBD2 (5 bases each). Trimming removed 1 base from V and 2 bases from J, with 5 bases in between. The germline gives CDR1 SGHTA, CDR2 FQGNSA. The CDR3 is made up of 13 amino acids. The CDR3: CASSLGGQETQYF. The CDR3 region has the DNA TGTGCCAGCAGCTTAGGGGGGCAAGAGACCCAGTACTTC. The whole variable domain, filled in from reference TRBV7-2 and TRBJ2-5, reads GAGVSQSPSNKVTEKGKDVELRCDPISGHTALYWYRQSLGQGLEFLIYFQGNSAPDKSGLPSDRFSAERTGGSVSTLTIQRTQQEDSAVYLCASSLGGQETQYFGPGTRLLVL.

As regards this clone: Other DNA sequences in this specimen translate into the identical CDR3. The chain has TRBV6-1 and TRBJ2-7; D gene ambiguous. The CDR3 sequence is 11 residues long. The germline V and J ends were trimmed by 6 bases and 1 base, with 4 bases remaining between them. Germline CDR1 and CDR2: MNHNS and SASEGT. The CDR3 reads CASSRSYEQYF. CDR3 nucleotides: TGTGCCAGCAGCCGATCCTACGAGCAGTACTTC.

V and J are TRBV28 and TRBJ2-6; D remains unclear. Germline values: CDR1 MDHEN, CDR2 SYDVKM. This CDR3 is built from 16 residues. The V and J ends lost 3 bases and 0 bases respectively, with 9 bases between them. CDR3 residues: CASSFPMSSGANVLTF. The CDR3 region has the DNA TGTGCCAGCAGTTTCCCTATGAGCTCTGGGGCCAACGTCCTGACTTTC. The full variable domain, in which reference TRBV28 and TRBJ2-6 provide the parts outside the CDR3, is DVKVTQSSRYLVKRTGEKVFLECVQDMDHENMFWYRQDPGLGLRLIYFSYDVKMKEKGDIPEGYSVSREKKERFSLILESASTNQTSMYLCASSFPMSSGANVLTFGAGSRLTVL.

This chain joins TRBV5-4 and TRBJ2-5, with 9 bases fitting TRBD1. This CDR3 contains 15 residues. CDR1 and CDR2 from the germline V gene are SGHNT and YYREEE (reference sequence). The ends lost 2 bases at V and 3 bases at J; junction bases unmatched: 5. The CDR3 sequence: CASSFGQGWEETQYF. CDR3 in DNA: TGTGCCAGCAGCTTTGGACAGGGGTGGGAAGAGACCCAGTACTTC.

J is TRBJ2-7 and V is TRBV29-1, with a weak D call TRBD2 (5 bases). This CDR3 region has 14 residues. Per germline, CDR1 SQVTM and CDR2 ANQGSEA. With 2 bases removed from V and 2 bases from J, the gap between germline ends came to 13 bases. CDR3 nucleotides: TGCAGCGTTGAACGGACTGGGCAACCCTACGAGCAGTACTTC. Protein product: CSVERTGQPYEQYF.